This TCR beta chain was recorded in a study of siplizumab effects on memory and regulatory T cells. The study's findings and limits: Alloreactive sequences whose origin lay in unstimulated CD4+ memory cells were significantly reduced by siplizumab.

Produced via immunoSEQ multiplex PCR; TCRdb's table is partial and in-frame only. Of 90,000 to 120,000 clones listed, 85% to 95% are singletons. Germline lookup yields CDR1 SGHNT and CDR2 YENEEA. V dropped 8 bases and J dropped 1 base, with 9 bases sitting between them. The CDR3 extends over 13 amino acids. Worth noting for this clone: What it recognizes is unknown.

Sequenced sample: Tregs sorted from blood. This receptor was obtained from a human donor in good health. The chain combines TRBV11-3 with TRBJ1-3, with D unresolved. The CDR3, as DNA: TGTGCCAGCCGAGAGGGATCTGGAAACACCATATATTTT. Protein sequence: CASREGSGNTIYF.